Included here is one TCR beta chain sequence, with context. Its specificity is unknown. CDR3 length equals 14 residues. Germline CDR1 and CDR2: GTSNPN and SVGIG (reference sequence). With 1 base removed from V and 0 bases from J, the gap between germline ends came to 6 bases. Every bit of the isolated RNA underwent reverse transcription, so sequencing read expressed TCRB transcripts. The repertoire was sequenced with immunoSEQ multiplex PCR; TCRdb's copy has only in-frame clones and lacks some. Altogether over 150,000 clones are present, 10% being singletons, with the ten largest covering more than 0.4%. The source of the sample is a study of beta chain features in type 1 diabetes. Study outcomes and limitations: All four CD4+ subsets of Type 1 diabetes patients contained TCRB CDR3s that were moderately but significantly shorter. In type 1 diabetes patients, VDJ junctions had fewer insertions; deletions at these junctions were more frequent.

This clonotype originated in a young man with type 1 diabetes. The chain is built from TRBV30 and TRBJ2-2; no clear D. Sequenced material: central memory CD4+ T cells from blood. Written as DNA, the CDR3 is TGTGCCTGGAGTGCAGGAACGAACACCGGGGAGCTGTTTTTT. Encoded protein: CAWSAGTNTGELFF.